Each of the 15 T cell receptor beta chains below was sequenced from the same sample in a study of T cell changes during pregnancy in multiple sclerosis. Method: immunoSEQ multiplex PCR; TCRdb's copy keeps in-frame clones and lacks some. The sample includes about 110,000 clones, less than 95% of them seen just once. This specimen was peripheral blood, taken before pregnancy. These TCRs come from a female donor with multiple sclerosis, enrolled in a pregnancy study.

The chain recombines TRBV7-3 with TRBJ1-1; D perhaps matches TRBD1 (6 bases). The V end lost 4 bases, the J end lost 5 bases, and 11 bases lay between the germline ends. The CDR3 extends over 13 amino acids. The V gene's germline CDR1 is SGHTA and CDR2 FQGTGA. The CDR3 DNA reads as TGTGCCAGCAGCTACAGGGAGCGGACTGAAGCTTTCTTT. Amino acid sequence: CASSYRERTEAFF.

The chain carries TRBV28 and TRBJ1-2; D uncertain. V gave up 3 bases and J gave up 8 bases, with 13 bases separating them. CDR1 and CDR2 (germline): MDHEN, SYDVKM. The CDR3 is 13 amino acids. This CDR3 is CASSFFDAYGYTF. CDR3 in DNA: TGTGCCAGCAGTTTCTTCGATGCCTACGGCTACACCTTC.

The chain couples TRBV19 to TRBJ2-7; TRBD2 matches at 10 bases. The length of the CDR3 is 17 residues. Germline CDR1 reads LNHDA; CDR2 reads SQIVND (reference sequence). With 0 bases clipped from V and 0 bases from J, the junction kept 5 bases outside the gene matches. CDR3: CASSIDLGTSDSYEQYF. In nucleotides, the CDR3 is TGTGCCAGTAGTATAGACCTTGGGACTAGCGACTCCTACGAGCAGTACTTC.

The genes are TRBV7-2 and TRBJ1-2; 8 nucleotides align to TRBD1. The germline gives CDR1 SGHTA, CDR2 FQGNSA. CDR3 length equals 17 residues. V lost 6 bases, J lost 4 bases, and 16 bases stayed unmatched. CDR3 bases: TGTGCCAGCAGTTCACGACAGGGGCGAGAAAGCGGCTATGGCTACACCTTC. This codes for CASSSRQGRESGYGYTF.

As to this clone: The junction departs from germline at one end; a sequencing error may be responsible. V usage is TRBV6-1 and J usage is TRBJ1-5; 7 bases match TRBD1. Germline V CDR1 and CDR2: MNHNS, SASEGT. The CDR3 is 14 amino acids. DNA for the CDR3: TGTGCCAGCAGCGCTAAAGGGGGCGATCAGTCCCAGCATTTT. As protein: CASSAKGGDQSQHF.

The chain uses TRBV28 and TRBJ1-2; 7 bases are a match to TRBD1. V shed 6 bases, J shed 13 bases, and the junction held 11 bases outside the gene matches. Germline V gene data show CDR1 as MDHEN and CDR2 as SYDVKM. The CDR3 loop spans 12 amino acids. The CDR3 DNA follows: TGTGCCAGCAGCTCCGGACAGGAGGGACGCACCTTC. Residues: CASSSGQEGRTF.

The chain recombines TRBV9 with TRBJ2-1; TRBD1 agrees at 8 bases. J was trimmed by 4 bases and V by 5 bases; bases with no gene match: 8. The CDR3 runs to 15 residues. Per the germline V gene, CDR1 is SGDLS and CDR2 is YYNGEE. CDR3 residues: CASSDHRDRYNEQFF. The CDR3 DNA follows: TGTGCCAGCAGTGATCACCGGGACAGGTACAATGAGCAGTTCTTC.

The chain has TRBV4-3 and TRBJ1-1, with TRBD1 matching over 7 bases. CDR1 is LGHNA and CDR2 is YSLEER in the germline V gene. This CDR3 is 16 amino acids long. The junction had 12 bases not matched to a gene; V was cut back by 1 base and J by 7 bases. In nucleotides, the CDR3 is TGCGCCAGCAGCCAAGCCCCCCCGACAGGGCGGATTGAAGCTTTCTTT. This gives the protein CASSQAPPTGRIEAFF.

The gene calls are TRBV18 and TRBJ1-2, with a tentative D call TRBD1 (5 bases). From germline, CDR1 is KGHSH and CDR2 LQKENI. The CDR3 covers 15 residues. V lost 1 base, J lost 4 bases, and 13 bases lay in between. The DNA for the CDR3 is TGTGCCAGCTCACCACGTGCAGGGCAGGGCTATGGCTACACCTTC. Its translation: CASSPRAGQGYGYTF.

CDR3 protein: CAWSVGPGENQPQHF. The CDR3, as DNA: TGTGCCTGGAGTGTAGGTCCGGGGGAAAATCAGCCCCAGCATTTT. The chain employs TRBV30 and TRBJ1-5; tentative D call: TRBD1 (5 bases). V lost 0 bases, J lost 4 bases, and 13 bases lay in between. The length of the CDR3 is 15 residues. Germline assignment: CDR1 GTSNPN and CDR2 SVGIG (reference sequence).

J is TRBJ1-3 and V is TRBV7-2; D might be TRBD1 (5 bases). The CDR3 is made up of 16 amino acids. Germline CDR1 SGHTA, CDR2 FQGNSA. Trimming left V 1 base short and J 2 bases short, with 12 bases between. The CDR3 is CASSLDQGGAGNTIYF. The DNA of the CDR3 is TGTGCCAGCAGCTTAGATCAGGGAGGGGCTGGAAACACCATATATTTT.

The chain recombines TRBV28 with TRBJ1-1; D ambiguous. Between the trimmed V and J ends, which lost 3 bases and 2 bases, there was a span of 7 bases. Germline V CDR1 and CDR2: MDHEN, SYDVKM. The CDR3 runs to 13 residues. CDR3 sequence: CASSFRLNTEAFF. CDR3 nucleotide sequence: TGTGCCAGCAGTTTTCGTTTAAACACTGAAGCTTTCTTT.

This clone was recorded once. Here the CDR3 reads CASSDGGLAGGPYEQYF. The DNA for the CDR3 is TGTGCCAGCAGCGACGGGGGACTAGCGGGAGGGCCGTACGAGCAGTACTTC. The genes are TRBV7-3 and TRBJ2-7; TRBD2 matches 16 bases. The length of the CDR3 is 17 residues. The germline V gene encodes CDR1 SGHTA and CDR2 FQGTGA. Germline trimming cut 5 bases from V and 4 bases from J; bases unmatched to any gene: 8. Variable domain in full (rest from reference TRBV7-3 and TRBJ2-7): GAGVSQTPSNKVTEKGKYVELRCDPISGHTALYWYRQSLGQGPEFLIYFQGTGAADDSGLPNDRFFAVRPEGSVSTLKIQRTERGDSAVYLCASSDGGLAGGPYEQYFGPGTRLTVT.

The V call is TRBV19, the J call TRBJ2-2; 11 positions agree with TRBD1. Trimming removed 4 bases from V and 4 bases from J; junction bases left unmatched: 2. Germline V gene data show CDR1 as LNHDA and CDR2 as SQIVND (reference sequence). This CDR3 has 15 residues. CDR3 bases: TGTGCCAGTAGTAGGGGACAGGGGGGCACCGGGGAGCTGTTTTTT. Translation: CASSRGQGGTGELFF.

The V gene is TRBV20-1, the J gene TRBJ2-3; possibly TRBD2 for D (5 bases). Germline V CDR1 and CDR2: DFQATT, SNEGSKA (reference sequence). This CDR3 is 11 amino acids long. V dropped 8 bases and J dropped 5 bases, with 11 bases sitting between them. Here the CDR3 reads CSPCEGDTQYF. CDR3 sequence (DNA): TGCAGTCCTTGTGAGGGAGATACGCAGTATTTT.